These 24 T cell receptor beta chains came from one sample sequenced in a study of tumor-infiltrating lymphocytes in localized non-small cell lung cancer. The repertoire was sequenced with immunoSEQ multiplex PCR; TCRdb's copy has only in-frame clones and lacks some. The sample carries 9,500 or so clones, roughly 70% recorded once. The sample consisted of lung tumor tissue. These receptors were obtained from a human donor with non-small cell lung cancer.

The rearrangement uses TRBV12-5 and TRBJ2-7; 9 nucleotides line up with TRBD1. Germline assignment: CDR1 LGHNT and CDR2 FRNRAP. V dropped 6 bases and J dropped 2; count of bases not matched to a gene: 14. The CDR3 length is 17 residues. The CDR3 loop reads CASGPGTGKKRTYEQYF. The CDR3 nucleotides read TGTGCTAGTGGCCCCGGGACAGGGAAGAAGAGAACCTACGAGCAGTACTTC.

This clone showed up just a few times. The CDR3 DNA sequence: TGCGCCAGCAGCTTGGGGCAGGGTGGCTACACCTTC. It is translated as CASSLGQGGYTF. The rearrangement uses TRBV5-1 and TRBJ1-2, with D perhaps TRBD1 (5 bases). V was clipped by 0 bases and J by 7 bases, with 7 bases between them. Germline V gene sequence: CDR1 SGHRS, CDR2 YFSETQ. The CDR3 runs to 12 residues. The complete variable domain, with remaining parts taken from reference TRBV5-1 and TRBJ1-2, reads KAGVTQTPRYLIKTRGQQVTLSCSPISGHRSVSWYQQTPGQGLQFLFEYFSETQRNKGNFPGRFSGRQFSNSRSEMNVSTLELGDSALYLCASSLGQGGYTFGSGTRLTVV.

The V gene is TRBV5-1, the J gene TRBJ2-2; D uncertain. V was pared by 5 bases and J by 0 bases, with 11 bases between. Germline values: CDR1 SGHRS, CDR2 YFSETQ. There are 15 residues in the CDR3. The CDR3 loop reads CASRLTNANTGELFF. For the CDR3, the DNA is TGCGCCAGCAGGTTGACGAACGCGAACACCGGGGAGCTGTTTTTT. Full variable domain (remainder filled in from reference TRBV5-1 and TRBJ2-2): KAGVTQTPRYLIKTRGQQVTLSCSPISGHRSVSWYQQTPGQGLQFLFEYFSETQRNKGNFPGRFSGRQFSNSRSEMNVSTLELGDSALYLCASRLTNANTGELFFGEGSRLTVL.

The V gene is TRBV7-9, the J gene TRBJ2-6; 8 positions agree with TRBD2. V lost 1 base and J lost 2; bases outside the gene matches: 4. Germline assignment: CDR1 SEHNR and CDR2 FQNEAQ (reference sequence). The CDR3 runs 17 residues. DNA of the CDR3: TGTGCCAGCAGCTTAGGGACTAGCCCTACTGGGGCCAACGTCCTGACTTTC. Its translation: CASSLGTSPTGANVLTF. Full variable domain (remainder filled in from reference TRBV7-9 and TRBJ2-6): DTGVSQNPRHKITKRGQNVTFRCDPISEHNRLYWYRQTLGQGPEFLTYFQNEAQLEKSRLLSDRFSAERPKGSFSTLEIQRTEQGDSAMYLCASSLGTSPTGANVLTFGAGSRLTVL.

The chain uses TRBV7-9 and TRBJ1-1; no firm D call. The CDR3 consists of 13 residues. V was pared by 1 base and J by 1 base, with 4 bases between. Germline V gene lookup returns CDR1 SEHNR and CDR2 FQNEAQ (reference sequence). The CDR3 sequence is CASSLGWNTEAFF. The CDR3 nucleotides are TGTGCCAGCAGCTTAGGATGGAACACTGAAGCTTTCTTT.

The chain carries TRBV9 and TRBJ2-5; unclear D gene. CDR1 is SGDLS, CDR2 YYNGEE, per germline. Trimming took 4 bases from V and 5 from J, leaving 9 bases between them. This CDR3 comprises 12 residues. CDR3 DNA: TGTGCCAGCAGCAGCCTAGGCGAGACCCAGTACTTC. This codes for CASSSLGETQYF.

V and J are TRBV30 and TRBJ2-7; 8 bases match TRBD2. Germline CDR1 GTSNPN, CDR2 SVGIG (reference sequence). Trimming took 2 bases from V and 10 from J; bases not matched to a gene: 10. The CDR3 loop spans 13 amino acids. CDR3 in amino acids: CAWSPGTSGAQYF. The CDR3 coding sequence is TGTGCCTGGAGTCCTGGAACTAGCGGAGCCCAGTACTTC.

The genes are TRBV19 and TRBJ1-5; maybe TRBD1 (6 bases). Germline CDR1 is LNHDA and CDR2 is SQIVND (reference sequence). Trimming cost V 1 base and J 0 bases, with 7 bases left between them. The CDR3 sequence is 15 residues long. The CDR3 loop is CASSIGDTSNQPQHF. In DNA form, the CDR3 reads TGTGCCAGTAGTATAGGGGACACTAGCAATCAGCCCCAGCATTTT.

This chain connects TRBV6-6 to TRBJ1-1, with D hard to call. Germline V lookup: CDR1 MNHNY, CDR2 SVGAGI (reference sequence). Deletions cut 6 bases from V and 7 bases from J, with 18 bases between. The CDR3 loop spans 14 amino acids. As DNA, the CDR3 is TGTGCCAGCAGGCTCGACATGGCTTGGGGTGAAGCTTTCTTT. Protein product: CASRLDMAWGEAFF.

The genes are TRBV9 and TRBJ2-2, with 7 bases fitting TRBD2. Germline V gene lookup returns CDR1 SGDLS and CDR2 YYNGEE. The trim removed 2 bases at V and 2 bases at J, leaving 3 bases unmatched. The CDR3 is 15 residues long. The CDR3 DNA reads as TGTGCCAGCAGCGTTGGCGGGAGTAACACCGGGGAGCTGTTTTTT. It encodes CASSVGGSNTGELFF.

This CDR3 reads CASVFSPGFGNNQPQHF. The CDR3, as DNA: TGTGCCAGTGTATTCTCGCCGGGGTTTGGAAACAATCAGCCCCAGCATTTT. This sequence joins TRBV19 and TRBJ1-5; D is undetermined. Germline CDR1 and CDR2: LNHDA and SQIVND (reference sequence). This CDR3 spans 17 amino acids. The germline V and J ends were trimmed by 8 bases and 3 bases, with 23 bases remaining between them.

The gene calls are TRBV9 and TRBJ2-7; no reliable D call. The CDR3 runs to 15 residues. CDR1 SGDLS and CDR2 YYNGEE come from the germline V gene. V was trimmed by 0 bases and J by 0 bases, leaving 10 bases between them. The CDR3 nucleotides are TGTGCCAGCAGCGTAGGTCCTGGCTACTCCTACGAGCAGTACTTC. Translation: CASSVGPGYSYEQYF.

The rearrangement joins TRBV2 to TRBJ1-4, with TRBD1 identical over 8 bases. The ends lost 6 bases at V and 5 bases at J; junction bases unmatched: 11. Germline V CDR1 and CDR2: SNHLY, FYNNEI. The CDR3 runs 16 residues. The CDR3 loop is CASSPFGTGSNEKLFF. CDR3 coding DNA: TGTGCCAGCAGCCCTTTCGGGACAGGCTCCAATGAAAAACTGTTTTTT.

This chain joins TRBV7-9 and TRBJ2-1; D not resolved. Trimming left V 1 base short and J 10 bases short, with 8 bases between. The CDR3 is 12 amino acids. Per the germline V gene, CDR1 is SEHNR and CDR2 is FQNEAQ (reference sequence). CDR3 amino acids: CASSLVAREQFF. As DNA, the CDR3 is TGTGCCAGCAGCTTAGTCGCGAGGGAGCAGTTCTTC.

This clone was counted between two and nine times. This chain uses TRBV27 with TRBJ1-4, with no clear D. CDR1 MNHEY and CDR2 SMNVEV come from the germline V gene (reference sequence). V dropped 4 bases and J dropped 8 bases, with 14 bases sitting between them. The CDR3 is 14 amino acids. The CDR3 sequence is CASSSPGLGEKLFF. The CDR3 bases are TGTGCCAGCAGTTCCCCCGGGCTTGGCGAAAAACTGTTTTTT.

The CDR3 DNA sequence: TGTGCCAGCTCACCGAGAGCAGGGGAGCAGTACTTC. Translating gives CASSPRAGEQYF. The chain couples TRBV18 to TRBJ2-7; a weak D match, TRBD1 (5 bases). This CDR3 region has 12 residues. The germline V gene encodes CDR1 KGHSH and CDR2 LQKENI. V lost 3 bases and J 7 bases, leaving 10 bases between the germline ends.

The chain carries TRBV30 and TRBJ1-1, with 7 bases fitting TRBD1. Germline V gene sequence: CDR1 GTSNPN, CDR2 SVGIG (reference sequence). The CDR3 is made up of 15 amino acids. With V trimmed by 3 bases and J by 0 bases, 7 bases remained unmatched. The CDR3 DNA sequence: TGTGCCTGGAGGGTCCCCAGGGGGATGAACACTGAAGCTTTCTTT. Translated: CAWRVPRGMNTEAFF. Drawing the rest from reference TRBV30 and TRBJ1-1, the complete variable domain is SQTIHQWPATLVQPVGSPLSLECTVEGTSNPNLYWYRQAAGRGLQLLFYSVGIGQISSEVPQNLSASRPQDRQFILSSKKLLLSDSGFYLCAWRVPRGMNTEAFFGQGTRLTVV.

This chain joins TRBV11-2 and TRBJ1-1, with 7 bases matching TRBD1. CDR3 size: 14 residues. The ends lost 5 bases at V and 0 bases at J; junction bases unmatched: 3. Germline CDR1 and CDR2: SGHAT and FQNNGV. CDR3 bases: TGTGCCAGCAGCATGGGACAGATGAACACTGAAGCTTTCTTT. It codes for CASSMGQMNTEAFF.

The chain couples TRBV4-3 to TRBJ1-2; D gene uncertain. Germline V gives CDR1 LGHNA, CDR2 YSLEER. V was cut by 0 bases and J by 1 base, with 6 bases left in between. There are 14 residues in the CDR3. Here the CDR3 DNA reads TGCGCCAGCAGCCAAGAAGTTCTTAACTATGGCTACACCTTC. This sequence encodes CASSQEVLNYGYTF.

The J gene is TRBJ2-6, the V gene TRBV19; D uncertain. The CDR3 has 15 amino acids. From germline, CDR1 is LNHDA and CDR2 SQIVND (reference sequence). V lost 3 bases, J lost 3 bases, and 9 bases lay in between. The CDR3, as DNA: TGTGCCAGTAGTATCTGGGCAAGTGGGGCCAACGTCCTGACTTTC. Translating gives CASSIWASGANVLTF.

This chain uses TRBV18 with TRBJ1-1; D may be TRBD1 (6 bases). The CDR3 length is 15 residues. The germline gives CDR1 KGHSH, CDR2 LQKENI. Trimming pared 3 bases from V and 0 bases from J, leaving 11 bases between. The CDR3 sequence is CASSPNREMNTEAFF. DNA for the CDR3: TGTGCCAGCTCACCGAACAGGGAGATGAACACTGAAGCTTTCTTT.

This chain joins TRBV10-3 and TRBJ2-2; 7 bases fit TRBD2. The CDR3 extends over 14 amino acids. Germline V gives CDR1 ENHRY, CDR2 SYGVKD. With 2 bases clipped from V and 7 bases from J, the junction kept 4 bases outside the gene matches. This chain's CDR3 is CAISENWEGGELFF. In DNA, the CDR3 is TGTGCCATCAGTGAGAACTGGGAGGGCGGGGAGCTGTTTTTT.

This chain uses TRBV7-9 with TRBJ1-1; D is perhaps TRBD1 (5 bases). Germline V gives CDR1 SEHNR, CDR2 FQNEAQ (reference sequence). The CDR3 covers 14 residues. The germline V and J ends were trimmed by 2 bases and 4 bases, with 11 bases remaining between them. The CDR3 DNA reads as TGTGCCAGCAGCTTACAGGGTGAGGGCACTGAAGCTTTCTTT. It is translated as CASSLQGEGTEAFF.

V is TRBV29-1 and J is TRBJ2-1; 14 bases align to TRBD2. Germline loops: CDR1 SQVTM, CDR2 ANQGSEA. CDR3 length equals 14 residues. The V and J ends lost 5 bases and 7 bases, in that order; junction bases with no gene match: 4. Here the CDR3 reads CSVSRTSGRNEQFF. The DNA for the CDR3 is TGCAGCGTTAGTAGGACTAGCGGGAGGAATGAGCAGTTCTTC.